This T cell receptor beta chain was observed in a study of CD8 T cell repertoires and HIV-1 epitope variants. Across the study: Tested: three Gag epitope families, Nef HW9 and YT9. The baseline condition was 1M T cells left uncultured. Study-wide points: Roughly 10 TCR beta clonotypes were antigen-specific, roughly six apparently recognizing autologous or escape variants.

The table came from immunoSEQ multiplex PCR; TCRdb's copy has only in-frame clones and leaves some out. Among around 5,800 clones listed, 65% were seen once. This CDR3 spans 15 amino acids. The V gene's germline CDR1 is SGHRS and CDR2 YFSETQ. Trimming removed 4 bases from V and 4 bases from J; junction bases left unmatched: 4. As concerns this clone: Its cognate antigen is unknown.

The chain couples TRBV5-1 to TRBJ1-4, with 10 bases aligning to TRBD1. Sequences were obtained from cultured CD8+ T cells derived from PBMCs. The TCR was taken from a male donor with HIV. The DNA for the CDR3 is TGCGCCAGCAGCGACCGGGACAGGGGTAATGAAAAACTGTTTTTT. It is translated as CASSDRDRGNEKLFF.